Below are 20 T cell receptor beta chains sequenced from a single sample in a study of CD8 T cells in Susac syndrome. Reverse transcription of roughly 0.5 to 1 ug RNA was carried out with random hexamers. TCRdb itself ran the immunoSEQ multiplex PCR reads through MiXCR, one entry per CDR3 protein. Of about 90,000 distinct CDR3 sequences listed, around 96% are singletons. The sequenced material came from CD8+ T cells from PBMCs. These receptors were obtained from a human donor with Susac syndrome.

CDR3 DNA sequence: TGTGCCAGCAGTTCCGGGGGACAGATAATCTACGAGCAGTACTTC. Protein: CASSSGGQIIYEQYF. V is TRBV27 and J is TRBJ2-7; maybe TRBD1 (7 bases). Germline CDR1 reads MNHEY; CDR2 reads SMNVEV (reference sequence). Trimming cost V 4 bases and J 3 bases, with 16 bases left between them. CDR3 length equals 15 residues.

The chain links TRBV19 to TRBJ2-5; possible D gene TRBD1, 5 bases. CDR3 length: 13 residues. The germline gives CDR1 LNHDA, CDR2 SQIVND (reference sequence). V gave up 4 bases and J gave up 3 bases, with 9 bases separating them. The chain's CDR3 is CASSTTVEETQYF. In DNA, the CDR3 is TGTGCCAGTAGTACGACAGTGGAAGAGACCCAGTACTTC. Full variable domain (outside the CDR3, taken from reference TRBV19 and TRBJ2-5): DGGITQSPKYLFRKEGQNVTLSCEQNLNHDAMYWYRQDPGQGLRLIYYSQIVNDFQKGDIAEGYSVSREKKESFPLTVTSAQKNPTAFYLCASSTTVEETQYFGPGTRLLVL.

The chain has TRBV30 and TRBJ2-1, with no clear D. V was trimmed by 2 bases and J by 7 bases, leaving 12 bases between them. This CDR3 has 13 residues. CDR1 is GTSNPN and CDR2 is SVGIG in the germline V gene (reference sequence). This chain's CDR3 is CAWSKLFGNEQFF. As DNA, the CDR3 is TGTGCCTGGAGTAAACTTTTTGGGAATGAGCAGTTCTTC.

The chain recombines TRBV3-1 with TRBJ1-2, with no clear D. V shed 4 bases and J shed 1 base, with 25 bases lying between them. The V gene's germline CDR1 is LGHDT and CDR2 YNNKEL (reference sequence). The CDR3 contains 19 residues. CDR3: CASSLLVPILGRNNYGYTF. In DNA, the CDR3 is TGTGCCAGCAGCCTTTTGGTCCCGATCCTCGGGCGTAATAACTATGGCTACACCTTC. The complete variable domain, with remaining parts taken from reference TRBV3-1 and TRBJ1-2, reads DTAVSQTPKYLVTQMGNDKSIKCEQNLGHDTMYWYKQDSKKFLKIMFSYNNKELIINETVPNRFSPKSPDKAHLNLHINSLELGDSAVYFCASSLLVPILGRNNYGYTFGSGTRLTVV.

The rearrangement joins TRBV19 to TRBJ1-6, with no clear D. Per germline, CDR1 LNHDA and CDR2 SQIVND (reference sequence). V was shortened by 7 bases and J by 10 bases, with 11 bases between the two germline ends. CDR3 length equals 12 residues. The CDR3 spells CASNGVESPLHF. Written as DNA, the CDR3 is TGTGCCAGTAATGGGGTAGAGTCACCCCTCCACTTT.

CDR3 bases: TGTGCCAGCAGACAGGGCCCCAGGGGGGCAGGCACAGATACGCAGTATTTT. The encoded protein is CASRQGPRGAGTDTQYF. The rearrangement links TRBV7-2 to TRBJ2-3; possibly TRBD1 for D (7 bases). Trimming cost V 6 bases and J 1 base, with 20 bases left between them. Germline lookup yields CDR1 SGHTA and CDR2 FQGNSA. The CDR3 extends over 17 amino acids.

The chain uses TRBV20-1 and TRBJ2-1; 11 bases are a match to TRBD2. Trimming took 4 bases from V and 5 from J; bases not matched to a gene: 19. The CDR3 runs to 19 residues. CDR1 DFQATT and CDR2 SNEGSKA come from the germline V gene (reference sequence). In nucleotides, the CDR3 is TGCAGTGCTACTGAATTAACTAGCGGGGGTACAACACCCAACAATGAGCAGTTCTTC. This codes for CSATELTSGGTTPNNEQFF.

The chain employs TRBV20-1 and TRBJ1-5, with unresolved D. Trimming shortened V by 3 bases and J by 5 bases, and 14 bases separated the two germline ends. Germline CDR1 reads DFQATT; CDR2 reads SNEGSKA (reference sequence). This CDR3 spans 14 amino acids. CDR3 DNA sequence: TGCAGTGCTAGGCCCCACGGGGATGATCAGCCCCAGCATTTT. Translated: CSARPHGDDQPQHF.

The chain combines TRBV7-9 with TRBJ1-1, with 8 bases lining up with TRBD1. The J segment lost 6 bases and the V segment lost 3 bases, leaving 3 bases of the junction unmatched. This CDR3 comprises 13 residues. Looked up from germline, CDR1 is SEHNR and CDR2 is FQNEAQ (reference sequence). CDR3 in amino acids: CASSFSGQAEAFF. The CDR3 DNA reads TGTGCCAGCAGCTTTTCGGGACAGGCTGAAGCTTTCTTT.

The chain has TRBV20-1 and TRBJ2-3; TRBD2 aligns across 8 bases. The CDR3 has 13 residues. The junction had 2 bases not matched to a gene; V was cut back by 5 bases and J by 1 base. The germline gives CDR1 DFQATT, CDR2 SNEGSKA (reference sequence). The CDR3 here is CSAPGGGTDTQYF. The CDR3, as DNA: TGCAGTGCTCCCGGGGGGGGCACAGATACGCAGTATTTT.

A single count supports this clonotype. V is TRBV5-6 and J is TRBJ1-1; D possibly corresponds to TRBD1 (6 bases). CDR3 length: 13 residues. Germline loops: CDR1 SGHDT, CDR2 YYEEEE. V lost 4 bases, J lost 4 bases, and 11 bases lay in between. Here the CDR3 reads CASSVGQPTEAFF. Here the CDR3 DNA reads TGTGCCAGCAGCGTTGGACAGCCCACTGAAGCTTTCTTT.

The rearrangement joins TRBV29-1 to TRBJ2-1; D might be TRBD2 (5 bases). This CDR3 is built from 12 residues. The germline CDR1 and CDR2 sequences are SQVTM and ANQGSEA. Trimming shortened V by 8 bases and J by 8 bases, and 16 bases separated the two germline ends. CDR3 nucleotide sequence: TGCAGCTATCGGGGTTTTCAGGATGAGCAGTTCTTC. This gives the protein CSYRGFQDEQFF.

V usage is TRBV12-3 or TRBV12-4 and J usage is TRBJ2-2; D unclear. The CDR3 is 14 residues long. Trimming took 7 bases from V and 3 from J, leaving 12 bases between them. In DNA form, the CDR3 reads TGTGCCAGCACCTCGGGTACAGACACCGGGGAGCTGTTTTTT. Translating gives CASTSGTDTGELFF.

The V gene is TRBV2, the J gene TRBJ2-7, with TRBD2 identical over 8 bases. The germline V gene has CDR1 SNHLY and CDR2 FYNNEI. The CDR3 consists of 13 residues. The J segment lost 4 bases and the V segment lost 9 bases, leaving 8 bases of the junction unmatched. The CDR3 coding sequence is TGTGCCAGTCTCCCCACTAGCGGATACGAGCAGTACTTC. Translating gives CASLPTSGYEQYF.

The rearrangement joins TRBV30 to TRBJ1-2, with D perhaps matching TRBD1 (5 bases). This CDR3 has 14 residues. V dropped 5 bases and J dropped 6 bases, with 19 bases sitting between them. Germline values: CDR1 GTSNPN, CDR2 SVGIG (reference sequence). The CDR3 coding sequence is TGTGCCTGGGGAACAATCCGAGGGGAAAATGGCTACACCTTC. This gives the protein CAWGTIRGENGYTF.

The chain employs TRBV20-1 and TRBJ1-1, with 9 bases lining up with TRBD1. This CDR3 is 12 amino acids long. Germline CDR1 DFQATT, CDR2 SNEGSKA (reference sequence). Germline trimming cut 7 bases from V and 7 bases from J; bases unmatched to any gene: 7. In nucleotides, the CDR3 is TGCAGTGTAGTAACAGGGGGCTTTGAAGCTTTCTTT. It specifies CSVVTGGFEAFF.

This clonotype was counted a single time. V is TRBV4-2 and J is TRBJ2-1; D possibly corresponds to TRBD2 (7 bases). Germline loops: CDR1 LGHNA, CDR2 YNFKEQ. The CDR3 is 15 amino acids. Deletions cut 0 bases from V and 7 bases from J, with 13 bases between. CDR3 coding DNA: TGTGCCAGCAGCCAAGAGCAGGGAGGGGGAAATGAGCAGTTCTTC. Protein sequence: CASSQEQGGGNEQFF.

The table lists this clonotype with a count of one. The J gene is TRBJ1-4, the V gene TRBV20-1, with D tentatively TRBD1 (6 bases). The CDR3 contains 14 residues. V gave up 3 bases and J gave up 10 bases, with 18 bases separating them. Germline CDR1 DFQATT, CDR2 SNEGSKA (reference sequence). CDR3 in amino acids: CSASDFRGSGKLFF. CDR3 DNA: TGCAGTGCTAGCGACTTCAGGGGAAGTGGAAAACTGTTTTTT.

This clonotype was recorded only once. This chain uses TRBV7-9 with TRBJ1-5; D uncertain. The V end lost 5 bases, the J end lost 2 bases, and 16 bases lay between the germline ends. CDR3 length: 16 amino acids. CDR1 is SEHNR, CDR2 FQNEAQ, per germline (reference sequence). The CDR3 reads CASSASIEERNQPQHF. CDR3 bases: TGTGCCAGCAGCGCCTCGATTGAAGAGCGCAATCAGCCCCAGCATTTT. Based on the CDR3 plus reference TRBV7-9 and TRBJ1-5, the full variable domain is DTGVSQNPRHKITKRGQNVTFRCDPISEHNRLYWYRQTLGQGPEFLTYFQNEAQLEKSRLLSDRFSAERPKGSFSTLEIQRTEQGDSAMYLCASSASIEERNQPQHFGDGTRLSIL.

The J gene is TRBJ2-7, the V gene TRBV13; perhaps D is TRBD1 or TRBD2 (5 bases each). The V gene lost 5 bases and the J gene lost 0 bases, with 17 bases spanning the gap. This CDR3 spans 16 amino acids. CDR1 and CDR2 (germline): PRHDT, FYEKMQ (reference sequence). CDR3 loop: CASSPVGTGVSYEQYF. The CDR3 nucleotides are TGTGCCAGCAGCCCCGTCGGGACCGGTGTCTCCTACGAGCAGTACTTC.